These 27 T cell receptor beta chains came from one sample sequenced in a study of shared clonotypes between healthy human individuals. Libraries were prepared by immunoSEQ multiplex PCR; TCRdb keeps only in-frame clonotypes and omits some of them. This sample has about 2,100,000 clones; roughly 91% occur once, and the top ten carry over 1.5%. CD45RO-negative, CCR7-positively selected cells formed the naive CD8 fraction, excluding terminally differentiated effector memory CD45RA+ cells. The sequenced material came from naive CD8+ T cells from PBMCs. These receptors came from a man younger than 30 in good health. Some clones in this sample may be carry-over from other donors' samples.

The chain recombines TRBV13 with TRBJ2-1, with D perhaps TRBD2 (7 bases). Trimming left V 9 bases short and J 7 bases short, with 19 bases between. Germline V gene data show CDR1 as PRHDT and CDR2 as FYEKMQ (reference sequence). CDR3 size: 14 residues. CDR3 DNA: TGTGCCAGTACCTGGGGGGGCATCAGGAATGAGCAGTTCTTC. Protein product: CASTWGGIRNEQFF.

The count of this clone is one. The rearrangement uses TRBV27 and TRBJ1-2, with D possibly matching TRBD1 (5 bases). CDR3 length: 14 amino acids. Per the germline V gene, CDR1 is MNHEY and CDR2 is SMNVEV (reference sequence). The germline V and J ends were trimmed by 4 bases and 6 bases, with 15 bases remaining between them. The CDR3 sequence is CASSSGSGVHGYTF. The CDR3 nucleotides read TGTGCCAGCAGTTCTGGTTCGGGGGTCCATGGCTACACCTTC.

The V gene is TRBV4-1, the J gene TRBJ2-1, with TRBD1 as a possible D gene (5 bases). The ends were cut back, 1 base at V and 6 bases at J, with 10 bases in the middle. The CDR3 is made up of 14 amino acids. The germline V gene encodes CDR1 MGHRA and CDR2 YSYEKL. The CDR3 DNA reads TGCGCCAGCAGCCAAGGTCCTCAGGGCAATGAGCAGTTCTTC. Encoded protein: CASSQGPQGNEQFF.

This chain joins TRBV15 and TRBJ2-5, with D perhaps matching TRBD2 (5 bases). Germline V gives CDR1 LNHNV, CDR2 YYDKDF (reference sequence). Trimming took 2 bases from V and 2 from J, leaving 12 bases between them. This CDR3 has 15 amino acids. The CDR3 DNA is TGTGCCACCAGCAGACCCCTACTAGGTCAAGAGACCCAGTACTTC. Translating it yields CATSRPLLGQETQYF.

The chain has TRBV6-4 and TRBJ2-1, with 8 bases lining up with TRBD2. V dropped 2 bases and J dropped 7; count of bases not matched to a gene: 7. This CDR3 has 15 amino acids. Germline V gene sequence: CDR1 MRHNA, CDR2 SNTAGT. The CDR3 DNA is TGTGCCAGCAGTGACGAACTAGCGGAAAGGAATGAGCAGTTCTTC. Encoded protein: CASSDELAERNEQFF.

The gene calls are TRBV28 and TRBJ1-2; tentative D call: TRBD1 (6 bases). V dropped 6 bases and J dropped 6 bases, with 20 bases sitting between them. This CDR3 region has 15 residues. Germline CDR1 is MDHEN and CDR2 is SYDVKM. As DNA, the CDR3 is TGTGCCAGCAGCCCAGGGGTTGCGGGGGCCCATGGCTACACCTTC. Translation: CASSPGVAGAHGYTF.

This chain uses TRBV19 with TRBJ2-7; D gene uncertain. CDR3 length equals 14 residues. CDR1 and CDR2 (germline): LNHDA, SQIVND (reference sequence). Trimming cost V 7 bases and J 3 bases, with 16 bases left between them. CDR3 sequence reads: CASKPQAYDYEQYF. DNA for the CDR3: TGTGCCAGTAAGCCCCAAGCTTACGACTACGAGCAGTACTTC. The whole variable domain, remainder taken from reference TRBV19 and TRBJ2-7, is DGGITQSPKYLFRKEGQNVTLSCEQNLNHDAMYWYRQDPGQGLRLIYYSQIVNDFQKGDIAEGYSVSREKKESFPLTVTSAQKNPTAFYLCASKPQAYDYEQYFGPGTRLTVT.

This rearrangement joins TRBV21-1 to TRBJ1-5. TRBV21-1 is an annotated pseudogene. The CDR3 is 13 amino acids. In DNA, the CDR3 is TGTGCCAGCAGTTGGGGAGGGGATCAGCCCCAGCATTTT. It codes for CASSWGGDQPQHF.

This clone was found once. The chain employs TRBV10-1 and TRBJ2-3, with 9 bases aligning to TRBD1. V shed 3 bases, J shed 8 bases, and the junction held 9 bases outside the gene matches. CDR1 and CDR2 from the germline V gene are WNHNN and SYGVQD (reference sequence). CDR3 length equals 15 residues. In DNA, the CDR3 is TGCGCCAGCAGTGATTCGGGACAGGGTAGGGGTACGCAGTATTTT. Translating it yields CASSDSGQGRGTQYF.

This chain joins TRBV7-9 and TRBJ1-2; TRBD1 matches 7 bases. Germline assignment: CDR1 SEHNR and CDR2 FQNEAQ (reference sequence). The junction had 6 bases not matched to a gene; V was cut back by 0 bases and J by 8 bases. CDR3 length: 14 residues. Here the CDR3 reads CASSLADRAGGYTF. The CDR3 nucleotides read TGTGCCAGCAGCTTAGCCGACAGGGCAGGAGGCTACACCTTC.

This clone was seen more than once but under ten times. The rearrangement links TRBV27 to TRBJ1-2; D unclear. Germline lookup yields CDR1 MNHEY and CDR2 SMNVEV (reference sequence). This CDR3 has 14 amino acids. Trimming left V 2 bases short and J 6 bases short, with 13 bases between. CDR3 sequence reads: CASSLRASSHGYTF. In DNA form, the CDR3 reads TGTGCCAGCAGTTTAAGGGCCTCCAGCCATGGCTACACCTTC.

The chain couples TRBV5-1 to TRBJ2-7, with 10 bases aligning to TRBD1. The CDR3 loop spans 14 amino acids. V trimming: 4 bases; J trimming: 3 bases; junction bases outside the gene matches: 4. Looked up from germline, CDR1 is SGHRS and CDR2 is YFSETQ. The CDR3, as DNA: TGCGCCAGCAGCACCGGACAGGGGGTCTACGAGCAGTACTTC. Translated, it gives CASSTGQGVYEQYF.

The V gene is TRBV7-8, the J gene TRBJ2-7; possible D gene TRBD1, 6 bases. The germline V gene encodes CDR1 SGHVS and CDR2 FQNEAQ. The CDR3 sequence is 13 residues long. V lost 5 bases, J lost 2 bases, and 10 bases lay in between. CDR3 amino acids: CASSHRAAYEQYF. The CDR3 region has the DNA TGTGCCAGCAGCCACAGGGCCGCCTACGAGCAGTACTTC.

The chain links TRBV10-3 to TRBJ1-5; 8 positions match TRBD1. Germline lookup yields CDR1 ENHRY and CDR2 SYGVKD. The ends lost 7 bases at V and 6 bases at J; junction bases unmatched: 5. The CDR3 is 13 amino acids. CDR3 sequence reads: CAITAGGGQPQHF. CDR3 DNA sequence: TGTGCCATCACGGCAGGGGGCGGTCAGCCCCAGCATTTT.

The rearrangement links TRBV19 to TRBJ2-3; TRBD2 matches at 8 bases. This CDR3 region has 18 residues. V shed 10 bases and J 9 bases; nucleotides not matched to a gene: 27. Germline loops: CDR1 LNHDA, CDR2 SQIVND (reference sequence). The CDR3 DNA reads TGTGCCACCCTAAGCGGGGGCCAGGCGGGAGTAAGGGTGGGGACGCAGTATTTT. This encodes CATLSGGQAGVRVGTQYF.

The chain is built from TRBV28 and TRBJ1-1; D perhaps matches TRBD1 (6 bases). V shed 5 bases and J shed 0 bases, with 13 bases lying between them. The CDR3 has 15 amino acids. Per germline, CDR1 MDHEN and CDR2 SYDVKM. The CDR3 here is CASSPPGQMNTEAFF. In nucleotides, the CDR3 is TGTGCCAGCAGTCCCCCGGGACAAATGAACACTGAAGCTTTCTTT.

The genes are TRBV6-6 and TRBJ2-7; tentative D call: TRBD2 (5 bases). Trimming took off 8 bases at V and 4 bases at J, with 12 bases between the two ends. In germline, CDR1 is MNHNY, CDR2 SVGAGI (reference sequence). The CDR3 has 12 residues. CDR3 sequence reads: CASVSGSYEQYF. The CDR3 bases are TGTGCCAGCGTGAGCGGTAGTTACGAGCAGTACTTC.

V is TRBV11-2 and J is TRBJ2-7; tentatively, D is TRBD1 or TRBD2 (5 bases each). Per germline, CDR1 SGHAT and CDR2 FQNNGV. Trimming took 0 bases from V and 0 from J, leaving 18 bases between them. The CDR3 is 18 residues long. CDR3 bases: TGTGCCAGCAGCTTAGAGTATTCCGGGACGGAGAGCTCCTACGAGCAGTACTTC. This codes for CASSLEYSGTESSYEQYF.

The chain is built from TRBV11-2 and TRBJ1-1; D is uncertain. Deletions cut 5 bases from V and 11 bases from J, with 12 bases between. The CDR3 length is 11 residues. The V gene's germline CDR1 is SGHAT and CDR2 FQNNGV. CDR3 in amino acids: CASSQDYWAFF. DNA for the CDR3: TGTGCCAGCAGCCAGGACTATTGGGCTTTCTTT.

The chain links TRBV6-6 to TRBJ2-7; D possibly matches TRBD1 or TRBD2 (5 bases each). Trimming stripped 5 bases from V and 1 base from J, with 12 bases between. Germline V gene lookup returns CDR1 MNHNY and CDR2 SVGAGI (reference sequence). The CDR3 covers 14 residues. CDR3 nucleotide sequence: TGTGCCAGCAGTGACAGTCGAGGGTCCTACGAGCAGTACTTC. Translation: CASSDSRGSYEQYF.

The chain uses TRBV28 and TRBJ2-1; 8 bases are a match to TRBD2. V lost 6 bases to trimming and J lost 7 bases; unmatched junction nucleotides: 11. Germline lookup yields CDR1 MDHEN and CDR2 SYDVKM. The CDR3 is 15 amino acids. CDR3 coding DNA: TGTGCCAGCAGCCCTATTTCGGGAGGGCAAAATGAGCAGTTCTTC. This gives the protein CASSPISGGQNEQFF.

Notes on this clone: Additional DNA sequences in this sample encode the identical CDR3. V is TRBV11-2 and J is TRBJ2-7; D unclear. Trimming removed 1 base at V and 0 bases at J, with 7 bases between. The CDR3 sequence is 14 residues long. Germline V lookup: CDR1 SGHAT, CDR2 FQNNGV. The CDR3 region is CASSLAGSSYEQYF. Written as DNA, the CDR3 is TGTGCCAGCAGCTTAGCAGGTAGCTCCTACGAGCAGTACTTC. Supplemented by reference TRBV11-2 and TRBJ2-7, the full variable domain reads EAGVAQSPRYKIIEKRQSVAFWCNPISGHATLYWYQQILGQGPKLLIQFQNNGVVDDSQLPKDRFSAERLKGVDSTLKIQPAKLEDSAVYLCASSLAGSSYEQYFGPGTRLTVT.

This clone was counted only a few times. The rearrangement uses TRBV30 and TRBJ1-1; no definite D call. With 0 bases removed from V and 8 bases from J, the gap between germline ends came to 7 bases. The CDR3 is made up of 11 amino acids. CDR1 GTSNPN and CDR2 SVGIG come from the germline V gene (reference sequence). The CDR3 DNA is TGTGCCTGGAGTGTTGGAAGAGAAGCTTTCTTT. The encoded protein is CAWSVGREAFF. The variable domain in full, completed from reference TRBV30 and TRBJ1-1, reads SQTIHQWPATLVQPVGSPLSLECTVEGTSNPNLYWYRQAAGRGLQLLFYSVGIGQISSEVPQNLSASRPQDRQFILSSKKLLLSDSGFYLCAWSVGREAFFGQGTRLTVV.

The rearrangement uses TRBV10-3 and TRBJ1-2, with unresolved D. V dropped 3 bases and J dropped 2 bases, with 25 bases sitting between them. The germline V gene has CDR1 ENHRY and CDR2 SYGVKD. The CDR3 contains 19 residues. CDR3 loop: CAISDWTEEGRKTNYGYTF. As DNA, the CDR3 is TGTGCCATCAGTGATTGGACGGAAGAAGGGAGGAAGACCAACTATGGCTACACCTTC.

This clone was picked up a small number of times. The rearrangement joins TRBV29-1 to TRBJ1-1, with TRBD1 matching 8 bases. Trimming removed 3 bases from V and 1 base from J; junction bases left unmatched: 1. CDR1 and CDR2 (germline): SQVTM, ANQGSEA. The CDR3 covers 13 residues. The CDR3 DNA sequence: TGCAGCGTTGACGACAGGGGGAACACTGAAGCTTTCTTT. It is translated as CSVDDRGNTEAFF.

The chain carries TRBV29-1 and TRBJ2-7; 9 nucleotides match TRBD2. The V gene end was trimmed by 1 base and the J gene end by 5 bases; junction bases not matched to a gene: 6. Germline V CDR1 and CDR2: SQVTM, ANQGSEA. The CDR3 runs 14 residues. CDR3 in DNA: TGCAGCGTTGAAGGGGTAGCGGGAGCCCACGAGCAGTACTTC. Translating gives CSVEGVAGAHEQYF.

This chain uses TRBV10-3 with TRBJ1-4; weak D call: TRBD1 (6 bases). CDR1 is ENHRY and CDR2 is SYGVKD in the germline V gene. Trimming cost V 1 base and J 5 bases, with 14 bases left between them. The length of the CDR3 is 16 residues. For the CDR3, the DNA is TGTGCCATCAGTGAGTATTGGGGGCAGAAGAATGAAAAACTGTTTTTT. Encoded protein: CAISEYWGQKNEKLFF.